What follows are 20 T cell receptor beta chains derived from one specimen sequenced in a study of T-cell reconstitution after alpha-beta-depleted transplantation in children. A TCRbeta library incorporating unique molecular identifiers was prepared. TCRdb recomputed calls from the PCR reads with MiXCR, one row per CDR3 protein. The table records a few hundred thousand distinct CDR3 sequences, 10% of them present only once. Sample: PBMCs, taken before TCRalphabeta/CD19-depleted stem cell transplant. The origin of the receptors is a boy under two years old with acute myeloid leukemia, due to receive a stem cell transplant.

This clonotype was observed at least ten times. CDR3 nucleotides: TGTGCCAGCAGAACCGGGACAGCCGACGAGCAGTACTTC. Translating gives CASRTGTADEQYF. V and J are TRBV28 and TRBJ2-7, with 7 positions matching TRBD1. Germline trimming cut 6 bases from V and 5 bases from J; bases unmatched to any gene: 7. There are 13 residues in the CDR3. The germline CDR1 and CDR2 sequences are MDHEN and SYDVKM.

There are many counts of this clonotype. The chain combines TRBV20-1 with TRBJ1-2; D is perhaps TRBD1 (6 bases). From germline, CDR1 is DFQATT and CDR2 SNEGSKA (reference sequence). V lost 1 base, J lost 0 bases, and 18 bases lay in between. This CDR3 spans 17 amino acids. The CDR3 loop reads CSARGWGRGPANYGYTF. The CDR3 DNA reads TGCAGTGCTAGAGGGTGGGGCAGGGGACCAGCTAACTATGGCTACACCTTC.

This sequence joins TRBV7-9 and TRBJ1-5; D gene unclear. CDR1 is SEHNR, CDR2 FQNEAQ, per germline (reference sequence). The length of the CDR3 is 14 residues. The V gene lost 1 base and the J gene lost 9 bases, with 13 bases spanning the gap. CDR3: CASSLDLAGGPQHF. For the CDR3, the DNA is TGTGCCAGCAGCTTAGATCTAGCCGGAGGGCCCCAGCATTTT.

This clonotype was detected ten times or more. The rearrangement uses TRBV4-3 and TRBJ2-1, with D perhaps matching TRBD2 (6 bases). The V end lost 0 bases, the J end lost 7 bases, and 19 bases lay between the germline ends. Germline V CDR1 and CDR2: LGHNA, YSLEER. The CDR3 contains 17 residues. For the CDR3, the DNA is TGCGCCAGCAGCCAAGATGCCCTTTTAGCGGCGTGGAATGAGCAGTTCTTC. It translates to CASSQDALLAAWNEQFF.

In this sample, this clonotype turned up many times. The chain has TRBV29-1 and TRBJ2-2, with 7 bases matching TRBD1. This CDR3 is 13 amino acids long. CDR1 is SQVTM and CDR2 is ANQGSEA in the germline V gene. With 7 bases clipped from V and 1 base from J, the junction kept 3 bases outside the gene matches. Here the CDR3 DNA reads TGCAGCGCTGGGGACAGGAACACCGGGGAGCTGTTTTTT. Its translation is CSAGDRNTGELFF.

A few counts support this clonotype. The chain couples TRBV14 to TRBJ2-4, with D possibly being TRBD1 (5 bases). Germline loops: CDR1 SGHDN, CDR2 FVKESK. This CDR3 comprises 14 residues. The V and J ends lost 1 base and 7 bases respectively, with 11 bases between them. The chain's CDR3 is CASSQGPRVNIQYF. In DNA, the CDR3 is TGTGCCAGCAGCCAAGGGCCCAGGGTCAACATTCAGTACTTC. The variable domain in full, completed from reference TRBV14 and TRBJ2-4, reads EAGVTQFPSHSVIEKGQTVTLRCDPISGHDNLYWYRRVMGKEIKFLLHFVKESKQDESGMPNNRFLAERTGGTYSTLKVQPAELEDSGVYFCASSQGPRVNIQYFGAGTRLSVL.

This clonotype was detected many times. The chain uses TRBV29-1 and TRBJ2-1, with 8 positions matching TRBD2. The CDR3 is 14 amino acids. The ends lost 6 bases at V and 2 bases at J; junction bases unmatched: 6. Germline assignment: CDR1 SQVTM and CDR2 ANQGSEA. CDR3: CSVLGGAAYNEQFF. CDR3 DNA sequence: TGCAGCGTGCTCGGGGGGGCTGCCTACAATGAGCAGTTCTTC.

J is TRBJ2-7 and V is TRBV7-2; no definite D call. The V gene's germline CDR1 is SGHTA and CDR2 FQGNSA. The CDR3 spans 15 residues. V was clipped by 2 bases and J by 2 bases, with 13 bases between them. As DNA, the CDR3 is TGTGCCAGCAGCTTACTGAGACGAGGTGCCTACGAGCAGTACTTC. Amino acid sequence: CASSLLRRGAYEQYF.

Only a few counts were recorded for this clonotype. J is TRBJ1-2 and V is TRBV12-3 or TRBV12-4; the match to TRBD1 covers 7 bases. V was pared by 4 bases and J by 4 bases, with 6 bases of the junction left unmatched. The length of the CDR3 is 14 residues. CDR3 protein: CASSSGQAFYGYTF. The CDR3 nucleotides are TGTGCCAGCAGTTCCGGACAGGCCTTCTATGGCTACACCTTC.

At least ten counts were recorded for this clonotype. The V gene is TRBV7-2, the J gene TRBJ1-2; D is possibly TRBD1 (6 bases). Trimming took off 2 bases at V and 6 bases at J, with 10 bases between the two ends. Germline V gene data show CDR1 as SGHTA and CDR2 as FQGNSA. This CDR3 contains 13 residues. Here the CDR3 DNA reads TGTGCCAGCAGCTTACTAGGGGGGGATGGCTACACCTTC. It specifies CASSLLGGDGYTF.

This clonotype was observed a handful of times. A junction boundary mismatches the germline segment, possibly from a read error. The chain has TRBV7-7 and TRBJ2-5, with 7 positions matching TRBD1. Germline V gene sequence: CDR1 SSHAT, CDR2 FNYEAQ (reference sequence). CDR3 length: 13 residues. CDR3 in DNA: TGTGCTAGCAGCATCCGACAGGGAGAGACCCAGTACTTC. Protein product: CASSIRQGETQYF.

This clonotype appeared many times. DNA for the CDR3: TGTGCCAGCAGCAAGGATGAGACCCAGTACTTC. Amino acid sequence: CASSKDETQYF. This chain joins TRBV12-3 or TRBV12-4 and TRBJ2-5; no definite D call. The CDR3 is 11 amino acids. V lost 6 bases, J lost 5 bases, and 7 bases lay in between.

Many counts were recorded for this clonotype. V and J are TRBV11-3 and TRBJ2-2, with a weak D call TRBD1 (5 bases). Trimming left V 8 bases short and J 0 bases short, with 10 bases between. CDR1 and CDR2 from the germline V gene are SGHNT and YENEEA. The CDR3 length is 14 residues. This chain's CDR3 is CASDRTTNTGELFF. CDR3 nucleotides: TGTGCCAGCGATCGGACAACGAACACCGGGGAGCTGTTTTTT.

The sample holds many counts of this clonotype. This chain links TRBV24-1 with TRBJ2-3; unclear D gene. Germline values: CDR1 KGHDR, CDR2 SFDVKD. CDR3 length: 15 residues. V lost 3 bases and J lost 1, with 10 bases in between. CDR3 amino acids: CATSDAPPRTDTQYF. CDR3 nucleotide sequence: TGTGCCACCAGTGATGCGCCTCCCCGCACAGATACGCAGTATTTT.

The sample holds a few counts of this clonotype. The V and J genes are TRBV24-1 and TRBJ2-1; 11 nucleotides agree with TRBD2. V lost 3 bases and J lost 0; bases outside the gene matches: 9. The CDR3 is 19 residues long. CDR1 is KGHDR and CDR2 is SFDVKD in the germline V gene. In DNA form, the CDR3 reads TGTGCCACCAGTGATCCGCGGACTAGCGGGCAAAGCTCCTACAATGAGCAGTTCTTC. It codes for CATSDPRTSGQSSYNEQFF.

This clonotype was counted at least ten times. A read error may account for a junction end that differs from germline. The rearrangement uses TRBV20-1 and TRBJ2-7; D is unclear. This CDR3 is built from 11 residues. From germline, CDR1 is DFQATT and CDR2 SNEGSKA (reference sequence). The CDR3: CSPRKTYDQYF. DNA for the CDR3: TGCAGTCCCAGGAAAACCTACGATCAGTACTTC.

There are many counts of this clonotype. The rearrangement uses TRBV5-1 and TRBJ2-1, with D perhaps given as TRBD1 or TRBD2 (5 bases each). The CDR3 consists of 12 residues. V was pared by 2 bases and J by 6 bases, with 6 bases between. Per germline, CDR1 SGHRS and CDR2 YFSETQ. The CDR3: CASSFGANEQFF. DNA for the CDR3: TGCGCCAGCAGCTTCGGGGCCAATGAGCAGTTCTTC.

The chain joins TRBV3-1 to TRBJ2-5, with 15 nucleotides matching TRBD2. In germline, CDR1 is LGHDT, CDR2 YNNKEL (reference sequence). The junction had 9 bases not matched to a gene; V was cut back by 5 bases and J by 5 bases. This CDR3 has 17 amino acids. CDR3 coding DNA: TGTGCCAGCAGCAACGGGACTAGCGGGGGGTCTTGGGAGACCCAGTACTTC. Its translation: CASSNGTSGGSWETQYF.

V gene TRBV7-3 combines with J gene TRBJ2-6; D not certain. V was clipped by 5 bases and J by 0 bases, with 23 bases between them. The CDR3 spans 20 residues. The germline gives CDR1 SGHTA, CDR2 FQGTGA. CDR3 DNA sequence: TGTGCCAGCAGCCCCCAGCCCCCAATGATGATCAGCTCTGGGGCCAACGTCCTGACTTTC. Its translation: CASSPQPPMMISSGANVLTF.

This clonotype was seen at least ten times. The DNA for the CDR3 is TGCGCCAGCAGCCAAGAGACTAGCGGGGTCTACAATGAGCAGTTCTTC. Amino acid sequence: CASSQETSGVYNEQFF. The gene calls are TRBV4-3 and TRBJ2-1; 11 positions agree with TRBD2. The V and J ends lost 0 bases and 3 bases, in that order; junction bases with no gene match: 1. Per germline, CDR1 LGHNA and CDR2 YSLEER. The CDR3 runs 16 residues.